This T cell receptor beta chain was obtained from a study of beta chain features in type 1 diabetes. Study information: The patients were much like the healthy donors in age, gender and cell yields.

cDNA synthesis used the whole RNA isolate, giving expressed TCRB sequences. TCRdb keeps only in-frame clones here, not all; method: immunoSEQ multiplex PCR. The top ten hold about 0.034% of the sample, which has 400,000 to 500,000 clones, approximately 13% seen once. A few counts support this clone. The antigen is undetermined. Germline CDR1 is LNHNV and CDR2 is YYDKDF (reference sequence). The CDR3 loop spans 14 amino acids. V was shortened by 5 bases and J by 2 bases, with 10 bases between the two germline ends. The study, taken as a whole, reports: People with Type 1 diabetes carried modestly yet significantly shorter TCRB CDR3s in all four CD4+ subsets.

Sequencing used naive CD4+ T cells from blood. The clonotype originates from a man aged 25-45 years in good health. V is TRBV15 and J is TRBJ2-1; possibly TRBD2 for D (5 bases). The CDR3 sequence: CATSGRGTYNEQFF. The CDR3 DNA is TGTGCCACCAGCGGACGGGGAACCTACAATGAGCAGTTCTTC.